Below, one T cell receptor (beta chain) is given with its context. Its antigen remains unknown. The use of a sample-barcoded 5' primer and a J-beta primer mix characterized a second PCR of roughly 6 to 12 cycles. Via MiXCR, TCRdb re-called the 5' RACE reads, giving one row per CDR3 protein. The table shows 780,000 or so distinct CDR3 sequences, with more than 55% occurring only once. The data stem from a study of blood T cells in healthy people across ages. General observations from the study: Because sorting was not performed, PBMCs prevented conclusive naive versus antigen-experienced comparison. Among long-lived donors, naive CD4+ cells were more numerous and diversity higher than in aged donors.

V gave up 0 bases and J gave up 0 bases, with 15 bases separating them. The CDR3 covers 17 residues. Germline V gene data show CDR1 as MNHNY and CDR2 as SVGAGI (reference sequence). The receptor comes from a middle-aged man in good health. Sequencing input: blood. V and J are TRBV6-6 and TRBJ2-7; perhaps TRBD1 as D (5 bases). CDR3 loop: CASSYSVGLTSSYEQYF. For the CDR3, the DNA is TGTGCCAGCAGTTACTCGGTGGGGCTGACAAGCTCCTACGAGCAGTACTTC.